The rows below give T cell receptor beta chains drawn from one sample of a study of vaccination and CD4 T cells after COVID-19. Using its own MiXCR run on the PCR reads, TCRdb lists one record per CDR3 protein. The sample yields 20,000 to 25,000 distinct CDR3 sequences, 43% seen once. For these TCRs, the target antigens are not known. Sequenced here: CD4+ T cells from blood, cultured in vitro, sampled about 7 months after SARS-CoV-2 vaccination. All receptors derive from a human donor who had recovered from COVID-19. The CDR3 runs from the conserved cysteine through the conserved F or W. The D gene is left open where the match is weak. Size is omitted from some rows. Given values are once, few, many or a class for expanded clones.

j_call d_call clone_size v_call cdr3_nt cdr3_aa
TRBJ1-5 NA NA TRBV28 TGTGCCAGCAGTTCCCCCTACAGTTACCCAGAGTCAGTAATTTCCATGAGTAGCAATCAGCCCCAGCATTTT CASSSPYSYPESVISMSSNQPQHF
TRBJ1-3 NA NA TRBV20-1 TGCAGTGCTAGAGATTTAGAGGGAGGAAACACCATATATTTT CSARDLEGGNTIYF
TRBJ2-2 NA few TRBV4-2 TGTGCCAGCAGCCAAGATTGGAGGGTCACCGGGGAGCTGTTTTTT CASSQDWRVTGELFF
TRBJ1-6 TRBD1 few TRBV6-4 TGTGCCAGCAGTAGATTCGGACAGGGCGGATCACCCCTCCACTTT CASSRFGQGGSPLHF
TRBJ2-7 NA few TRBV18 TGTGCCAGCTCCCCCAGCCCTGGCGAGCAGTACTTC CASSPSPGEQYF
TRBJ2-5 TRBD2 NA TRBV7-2 TGTGCCAGCAGCTTAGGGGCGCTAGCGGGAGTTATAGGGCTCCAAGAGACCCAGTACTTC CASSLGALAGVIGLQETQYF
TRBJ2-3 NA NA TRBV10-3 TGTGCCGCCATGAAGACTGAGACAGATACGCAGTATTTT CAAMKTETDTQYF
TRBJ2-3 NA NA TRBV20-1 TGCAGTATTCGGGGGGCCACAGATACGCAGTATTTT CSIRGATDTQYF
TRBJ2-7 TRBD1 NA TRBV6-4 TGTGCCATAGAACGGTGGGACAGTTCCTACGAGCAGTACTTC CAIERWDSSYEQYF
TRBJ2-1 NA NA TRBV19 TGTGCCAGTAGTATCAGACCCCCCAGTCAATCCTACAATGAGCAGTTCTTC CASSIRPPSQSYNEQFF
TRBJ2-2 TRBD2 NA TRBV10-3 TGTGCCGGGAGGGCTTTCAACACCGGGGAGCTGTTTTTT CAGRAFNTGELFF
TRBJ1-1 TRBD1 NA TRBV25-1 TGTGCCAGCAGTGCCCTGACAGGGGCCCTGAACACTGAAGCTTTCTTT CASSALTGALNTEAFF
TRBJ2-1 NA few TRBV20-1 TGCAGTGCTAGGGCCCCCTCAGGGCCGGGTGAGCAGTTCTTC CSARAPSGPGEQFF
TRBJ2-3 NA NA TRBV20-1 TGCAGTGCTTTCAGGGGGGGAGGGGATACGCAGTATTTT CSAFRGGGDTQYF
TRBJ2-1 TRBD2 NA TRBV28 TGTGCCAGCAGTTCCCGTCCTAGCGGGAGGCCCTTCCACAATGAGCAGTTCTTC CASSSRPSGRPFHNEQFF
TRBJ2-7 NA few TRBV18 TGTGCCAGCTCACCCCCGTCAGCTCGCGAGCAGTACTTC CASSPPSAREQYF
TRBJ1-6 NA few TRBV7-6 TGTGCCAGCAGCTTAGTTAGGAATTCACCCCTCCACTTT CASSLVRNSPLHF
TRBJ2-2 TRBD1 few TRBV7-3 TGTGCCAGCAGCCCGGGACAGGGATCCGGGGAGCTGTTTTTT CASSPGQGSGELFF
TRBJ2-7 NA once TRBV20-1 TGCAGTGCTAGAGTGAGGAAAAAGATCGGGGAGCAGTACTTC CSARVRKKIGEQYF
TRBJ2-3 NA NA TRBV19 TGTGCCAGTAAAGGCCGCCACCCAGATACGCAGTATTTT CASKGRHPDTQYF
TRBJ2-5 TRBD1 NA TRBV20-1 TGCAGTGCTACCAAGGGGAACAGGGGGCAGGAGACCCAGTACTTC CSATKGNRGQETQYF
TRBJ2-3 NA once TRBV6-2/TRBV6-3 TGTGCCAGCAGTGATCGTGTGGAAGATACGCAGTATTTT CASSDRVEDTQYF
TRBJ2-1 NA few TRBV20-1 TGCAGTGCGCCCAGGGGCGACCTGCCCTCCAATGAGCAGTTCTTC CSAPRGDLPSNEQFF
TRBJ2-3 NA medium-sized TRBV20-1 TGCAGTGCTAGGATTCTAGGCACAGATACGCAGTATTTT CSARILGTDTQYF
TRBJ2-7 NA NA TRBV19 TGTGCCAGTAGTATAACCTCTTCAGAACCCCACGAGCAGTACTTC CASSITSSEPHEQYF
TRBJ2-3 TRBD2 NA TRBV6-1 TGTGCCAGCAGTACCCGGGGACTAGCGGGAGCAGATACGCAGTATTTT CASSTRGLAGADTQYF
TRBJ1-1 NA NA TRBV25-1 TGTGCCAGCAGTGAAGGATTTGGACACGCCACTGAAGCTTTCTTT CASSEGFGHATEAFF
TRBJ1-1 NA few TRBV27 TGTGCCAGCAGTGCACGGGGGAACACTGAAGCTTTCTTT CASSARGNTEAFF
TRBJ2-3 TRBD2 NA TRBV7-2 TGTGCCAGCAGCTTACTAGCTGGCGGGAGTAGCACAGATACGCAGTATTTT CASSLLAGGSSTDTQYF